This entry describes one T cell receptor beta chain. What it binds is unknown. Germline assignment: CDR1 ENHRY and CDR2 SYGVKD. With 7 bases removed from V and 0 bases from J, the gap between germline ends came to 9 bases. The CDR3 spans 13 residues. Researchers amplified the TCR beta CDR3 regions from RNA transcripts. Primed by the HTBI set, a first-round RT-PCR was run on the TCR CDR3. Each CDR3 protein is one row after TCRdb ran MiXCR on the multiplex PCR reads. The data hold approximately 700,000 distinct CDR3 sequences, with approximately 42% observed a single time. The sample originates from a study of T cells in Graves' hyperthyroidism and ophthalmopathy. Regarding the study as a whole: Most thyroid clonotypes that were expanded above 0.001 also turned up in blood.

This clonotype originated in an adult man with Graves' disease, either hyperthyroidism or ophthalmopathy (not recorded which). The genes are TRBV10-3 and TRBJ2-5; D is unclear. Sample: peripheral blood or thyroid tissue (not recorded which). CDR3 residues: CAINVRNQETQYF. The CDR3 DNA sequence: TGTGCCATCAATGTCAGAAACCAAGAGACCCAGTACTTC.